These T cell receptor beta chains were read from a single sample in a study of blood T cell repertoires in COVID-19. Some clones are missing from TCRdb's copy, which holds only in-frame ones; the method was immunoSEQ multiplex PCR. In the table there are around 100,000 clones, around 80% of which are singletons. The sample consisted of peripheral blood. These TCRs come from a human donor in a cohort sampled during active COVID-19. Both conserved end residues are part of each CDR3. The order of the fields is V gene, D gene, clone size, J gene, CDR3 DNA, CDR3 protein. A D gene is named only where the DNA matches it firmly. Not all rows give a size; the values are once, few, many and, for expanded clones, a class.

V gene: TRBV3-1/TRBV3-2; D gene: -; clone size: -; J gene: TRBJ2-1; CDR3 DNA: TGTGCCAGCGCGGCGGGGCAACACTCCTACAATGAGCAGTTCTTC; CDR3 protein: CASAAGQHSYNEQFF
V gene: TRBV7-9; D gene: -; clone size: few; J gene: TRBJ1-4; CDR3 DNA: TGTGCCAGCAGCTTACATATAGGGGATGAAAAACTGTTTTTT; CDR3 protein: CASSLHIGDEKLFF
V gene: TRBV11-2; D gene: -; clone size: -; J gene: TRBJ1-1; CDR3 DNA: TGTGCCAGCAGCTTATCGACAACCACTGAAGCTTTCTTT; CDR3 protein: CASSLSTTTEAFF
V gene: TRBV12-3/TRBV12-4; D gene: -; clone size: -; J gene: TRBJ2-7; CDR3 DNA: TGTGCCAGCAGTTCCTTCGGGAGCGACGAGCAGTACTTC; CDR3 protein: CASSSFGSDEQYF
V gene: TRBV28; D gene: -; clone size: -; J gene: TRBJ1-1; CDR3 DNA: TGTGCCAGCAGATACCGGGACACTGAAGCTTTCTTT; CDR3 protein: CASRYRDTEAFF
V gene: TRBV28; D gene: TRBD1; clone size: -; J gene: TRBJ2-2; CDR3 DNA: TGTGCCAGCAGCCTTACAGGGGAAGGCGGGGAGCTGTTTTTT; CDR3 protein: CASSLTGEGGELFF
V gene: TRBV4-2; D gene: -; clone size: -; J gene: TRBJ2-2; CDR3 DNA: TGTGCCAGCAGCCAAGATTTGGCCAACACCGGGGAGCTGTTTTTT; CDR3 protein: CASSQDLANTGELFF
V gene: TRBV5-1; D gene: -; clone size: -; J gene: TRBJ1-2; CDR3 DNA: TGCGCCAGCAGCCTCGACTCCCCGGGGTATGGCTACACCTTC; CDR3 protein: CASSLDSPGYGYTF
V gene: TRBV5-5; D gene: TRBD2; clone size: -; J gene: TRBJ2-5; CDR3 DNA: TGTGCCAGCAGCTTGGCGCTAGCGGGAGTCCAAGAGACCCAGTACTTC; CDR3 protein: CASSLALAGVQETQYF
V gene: TRBV12-3/TRBV12-4; D gene: -; clone size: -; J gene: TRBJ1-3; CDR3 DNA: TGTGCCAGCAGTTTACGGGGAAACACCATATATTTT; CDR3 protein: CASSLRGNTIYF
V gene: TRBV28; D gene: TRBD1; clone size: -; J gene: TRBJ2-2; CDR3 DNA: TGTGCCAGCAGTTTGGGGACAGGGATAACCGGGGAGCTGTTTTTT; CDR3 protein: CASSLGTGITGELFF
V gene: TRBV25-1; D gene: TRBD1; clone size: -; J gene: TRBJ1-1; CDR3 DNA: TGTGCCAGCAGTTTGACAGGGGGCATCACTGAAGCTTTCTTT; CDR3 protein: CASSLTGGITEAFF
V gene: TRBV9; D gene: -; clone size: -; J gene: TRBJ2-3; CDR3 DNA: TGTGCCAGCAGCGTAGACAGTAGCACAGATACGCAGTATTTT; CDR3 protein: CASSVDSSTDTQYF
V gene: TRBV7-2; D gene: -; clone size: -; J gene: TRBJ2-3; CDR3 DNA: TGTGCCAGCAGCCCGACTGGAACTAGCACAGATACGCAGTATTTT; CDR3 protein: CASSPTGTSTDTQYF
V gene: TRBV5-5; D gene: -; clone size: -; J gene: TRBJ1-5; CDR3 DNA: TGTGCCAGCAGCCTTGAGCAGGGACAGCCCCAGCATTTT; CDR3 protein: CASSLEQGQPQHF
V gene: TRBV7-2; D gene: -; clone size: -; J gene: TRBJ2-2; CDR3 DNA: TGTGCCAGCAGCTTAGGTTTCCGGGGTACCGGGGAGCTGTTTTTT; CDR3 protein: CASSLGFRGTGELFF
V gene: TRBV5-5; D gene: TRBD1; clone size: -; J gene: TRBJ1-4; CDR3 DNA: TGTGCCAGCAGCTTTGCCCTCGACAGGGCGGTTGGGGAAAAACTGTTTTTT; CDR3 protein: CASSFALDRAVGEKLFF
V gene: TRBV24-1; D gene: TRBD1; clone size: -; J gene: TRBJ2-5; CDR3 DNA: TGTGCCACCAGTCCCGCGACAGGGGAAGAGACCCAGTACTTC; CDR3 protein: CATSPATGEETQYF
V gene: TRBV7-2; D gene: -; clone size: -; J gene: TRBJ2-2; CDR3 DNA: TGTGCCAGCAGCTCCTATGGGCCTACCGGGGAGCTGTTTTTT; CDR3 protein: CASSSYGPTGELFF
V gene: TRBV10-2; D gene: -; clone size: -; J gene: TRBJ2-3; CDR3 DNA: TGCGCCAGCAGTGAGTCCGTAGCGCTTAGCACAGATACGCAGTATTTT; CDR3 protein: CASSESVALSTDTQYF
V gene: TRBV6-5; D gene: -; clone size: -; J gene: TRBJ2-2; CDR3 DNA: TGTGCCAGCAGGAACCCCGGGGGGGAGCTGTTTTTT; CDR3 protein: CASRNPGGELFF
V gene: TRBV10-3; D gene: -; clone size: few; J gene: TRBJ1-4; CDR3 DNA: TGTGCCATCAGAGAAGACAGGAAAAATGAAAAACTGTTTTTT; CDR3 protein: CAIREDRKNEKLFF
V gene: TRBV6-4; D gene: -; clone size: -; J gene: TRBJ2-7; CDR3 DNA: TGTGCCAGCAGTGACTCAAGGGGTAAGGTCTACTCCTACGAGCAGTACTTC; CDR3 protein: CASSDSRGKVYSYEQYF
V gene: TRBV5-1; D gene: -; clone size: -; J gene: TRBJ1-2; CDR3 DNA: TGCGCCAGCAGCATCGACTACTATGGCTACACCTTC; CDR3 protein: CASSIDYYGYTF
V gene: TRBV5-1; D gene: -; clone size: -; J gene: TRBJ2-7; CDR3 DNA: TGCGCCAGCGCTCGCGACCGATTGAGGAGCGAGCAGTACTTC; CDR3 protein: CASARDRLRSEQYF
V gene: TRBV7-2; D gene: -; clone size: -; J gene: TRBJ2-7; CDR3 DNA: TGTGCCAGCAGCTCCTCGTCCGGGACTTACTACGAGCAGTACTTC; CDR3 protein: CASSSSSGTYYEQYF
V gene: TRBV5-8; D gene: -; clone size: -; J gene: TRBJ1-4; CDR3 DNA: TGTGCCAGCAGCCCGGAGGGATTCCTTGAAACACTGTTTTTT; CDR3 protein: CASSPEGFLETLFF
V gene: TRBV18; D gene: TRBD2; clone size: -; J gene: TRBJ2-7; CDR3 DNA: TGTGCCAGCTCACCCAGGACTAGCGGGAGTATCGACGAGCAGTACTTC; CDR3 protein: CASSPRTSGSIDEQYF
V gene: TRBV15; D gene: -; clone size: -; J gene: TRBJ2-1; CDR3 DNA: TGTGCCACCAGCAGAGATGCGAGCTACAATGAGCAGTTCTTC; CDR3 protein: CATSRDASYNEQFF
V gene: TRBV5-1; D gene: -; clone size: -; J gene: TRBJ2-1; CDR3 DNA: TGCGCCAGCAGCGGAAGCGGGTTCTACAATGAGCAGTTCTTC; CDR3 protein: CASSGSGFYNEQFF
V gene: TRBV18; D gene: -; clone size: -; J gene: TRBJ1-4; CDR3 DNA: TGTGCCAGCTCACGGTCCAGGACAACTAATGAAAAACTGTTTTTT; CDR3 protein: CASSRSRTTNEKLFF
V gene: TRBV29-1; D gene: TRBD2; clone size: -; J gene: TRBJ2-1; CDR3 DNA: TGCAGCGTTGTACGACTAGCGGGGGTCAGCTCCTACAATGAGCAGTTCTTC; CDR3 protein: CSVVRLAGVSSYNEQFF
V gene: TRBV6-1; D gene: TRBD2; clone size: -; J gene: TRBJ2-3; CDR3 DNA: TGTGCCAGCAGTGACGGGGGGGGCACAGATACGCAGTATTTT; CDR3 protein: CASSDGGGTDTQYF
V gene: TRBV11-2; D gene: -; clone size: -; J gene: TRBJ2-7; CDR3 DNA: TGTGCCAGCAGCCCCTACAGGGTTTCCAACGAGCAGTACTTC; CDR3 protein: CASSPYRVSNEQYF
V gene: TRBV7-9; D gene: -; clone size: few; J gene: TRBJ2-3; CDR3 DNA: TGTGCCAGCAGCCTACCAGGGCTCTTAAGCAGCACAGATACGCAGTATTTT; CDR3 protein: CASSLPGLLSSTDTQYF
V gene: TRBV9; D gene: TRBD1; clone size: once; J gene: TRBJ1-1; CDR3 DNA: TGTGCCAGCAGCGTGGCAGGGGGCAGGGAGGATGAAGCTTTCTTT; CDR3 protein: CASSVAGGREDEAFF
V gene: TRBV6-5; D gene: -; clone size: -; J gene: TRBJ2-7; CDR3 DNA: TGTGCCAGCTGGGCACCGGGCAGGGGCTACGAGCAGTACTTC; CDR3 protein: CASWAPGRGYEQYF
V gene: TRBV19; D gene: TRBD2; clone size: -; J gene: TRBJ2-1; CDR3 DNA: TGTGCCAGTAGCAAAGCACTAGCGGGAGTCAACGATGAGCAGTTCTTC; CDR3 protein: CASSKALAGVNDEQFF
V gene: TRBV10-1; D gene: -; clone size: -; J gene: TRBJ1-1; CDR3 DNA: TGCGCCAGCAGTGAGGGGGGCTCGAGGACTGAAGCTTTCTTT; CDR3 protein: CASSEGGSRTEAFF
V gene: TRBV27; D gene: TRBD2; clone size: -; J gene: TRBJ2-2; CDR3 DNA: TGTGCCAGCAGTTTCGGGGGGGCTGACGGGGAGCTGTTTTTT; CDR3 protein: CASSFGGADGELFF
V gene: TRBV28; D gene: TRBD2; clone size: -; J gene: TRBJ2-7; CDR3 DNA: TGTGCCAGCAGTCCCCCCGCGGGGGGCTACGAGCAGTACTTC; CDR3 protein: CASSPPAGGYEQYF
V gene: TRBV27; D gene: TRBD1; clone size: -; J gene: TRBJ1-5; CDR3 DNA: TGTGCCAGCAGTTTAATCCCGACAGGGACTAGCAATCAGCCCCAGCATTTT; CDR3 protein: CASSLIPTGTSNQPQHF
V gene: TRBV3-1/TRBV3-2; D gene: -; clone size: -; J gene: TRBJ2-3; CDR3 DNA: TGTGCCAGCAGCCAAGGGGGCCATAGCACAGATACGCAGTATTTT; CDR3 protein: CASSQGGHSTDTQYF
V gene: TRBV3-1/TRBV3-2; D gene: -; clone size: -; J gene: TRBJ2-1; CDR3 DNA: TGTGCCAGCAGCCAAGGTGGAGGAATTAGTTTTATTGAGCAGTTCTTC; CDR3 protein: CASSQGGGISFIEQFF
V gene: TRBV7-9; D gene: TRBD2; clone size: -; J gene: TRBJ2-3; CDR3 DNA: TGTGCCAGCAGCCCTAGCGGGGGGACAGATACGCAGTATTTT; CDR3 protein: CASSPSGGTDTQYF
V gene: TRBV7-9; D gene: -; clone size: -; J gene: TRBJ2-1; CDR3 DNA: TGTGCCAGCAGCCCCGGTGAAGGGAGAATGGATGAGCAGTTCTTC; CDR3 protein: CASSPGEGRMDEQFF
V gene: TRBV7-9; D gene: -; clone size: -; J gene: TRBJ1-5; CDR3 DNA: TGTGCCAGCAGCTCGCGCGGTAATCAGCCCCAGCATTTT; CDR3 protein: CASSSRGNQPQHF
V gene: TRBV27; D gene: -; clone size: -; J gene: TRBJ2-4; CDR3 DNA: TGTGCCAGCAGTCGACCAGGACTGGCCAAAAACATTCAGTACTTC; CDR3 protein: CASSRPGLAKNIQYF
V gene: TRBV6-5; D gene: -; clone size: -; J gene: TRBJ2-7; CDR3 DNA: TGTGCCAGCAGTCGGCCCGGTAGACAGGACTACGAGCAGTACTTC; CDR3 protein: CASSRPGRQDYEQYF
V gene: TRBV5-4; D gene: TRBD2; clone size: -; J gene: TRBJ2-3; CDR3 DNA: TGTGCCAGCAGCTTGTTCCTAGCGGGGAACACAGATACGCAGTATTTT; CDR3 protein: CASSLFLAGNTDTQYF
V gene: TRBV5-4; D gene: TRBD2; clone size: -; J gene: TRBJ2-5; CDR3 DNA: TGTGCCAGCAGTAAACTTCTAGCGGGGGGCGCCCGGACCCAGTACTTC; CDR3 protein: CASSKLLAGGARTQYF
V gene: TRBV19; D gene: -; clone size: -; J gene: TRBJ2-4; CDR3 DNA: TGTGCCAGTATGGAGAGTCCGGCCAAAAACATTCAGTACTTC; CDR3 protein: CASMESPAKNIQYF
V gene: TRBV7-8; D gene: -; clone size: -; J gene: TRBJ1-2; CDR3 DNA: TGTGCCAGCAGCTTAGCAGAGGCATATGGCTACACCTTC; CDR3 protein: CASSLAEAYGYTF
V gene: TRBV7-6; D gene: TRBD2; clone size: few; J gene: TRBJ2-5; CDR3 DNA: TGTGCCAGCAGCGGCCTAGCGGGAGGGCGCCAAGAGACCCAGTACTTC; CDR3 protein: CASSGLAGGRQETQYF
V gene: TRBV6-1; D gene: -; clone size: -; J gene: TRBJ2-1; CDR3 DNA: TGTGCCAGCAGTGAAGCCGACTTCAATGAGCAGTTCTTC; CDR3 protein: CASSEADFNEQFF
V gene: TRBV5-1; D gene: -; clone size: -; J gene: TRBJ1-3; CDR3 DNA: TGCGCCAGCAGCTTTGATCGGGTAGCCTCTGGAAACACCATATATTTT; CDR3 protein: CASSFDRVASGNTIYF
V gene: TRBV5-1; D gene: -; clone size: few; J gene: TRBJ2-1; CDR3 DNA: TGCGCCAGCAGCTTGGGCGGGGGCCCATACAATGAGCAGTTCTTC; CDR3 protein: CASSLGGGPYNEQFF